This TCR beta chain derives from a study of blood T cells in healthy people across ages. Alongside a J-beta primer mix, a sample-barcoded 5' primer served in a second PCR lasting 7 to 11 cycles. A single record per CDR3 protein comes from TCRdb applying MiXCR to the 5' RACE reads. The repertoire holds 950,000 to 1,200,000 distinct CDR3 sequences, roughly two fifths seen once, with over 10% in the top ten. Germline V gene sequence: CDR1 SEHNR, CDR2 FQNEAQ (reference sequence). Trimming removed 6 bases from V and 2 bases from J; junction bases left unmatched: 7. CDR3 size: 15 residues. V gene TRBV7-9 combines with J gene TRBJ2-3, with 8 bases matching TRBD1. The clonotype was recovered from a man between 18 and 29 years old in good health. The material sequenced was blood. CDR3 residues: CASSKGQGITDTQYF. For the CDR3, the DNA is TGTGCCAGCAGTAAAGGACAGGGCATCACAGATACGCAGTATTTT.